Below are 23 T cell receptor beta chains sequenced from a single sample in a study of blood T cell repertoires in COVID-19. TCRdb's copy holds only in-frame clones and misses some; the assay was immunoSEQ multiplex PCR. Of 100,000 to 150,000 clones in the sample, less than 90% were seen once. The sample was PBMCs or T cells enriched from blood (not recorded which). The source of these receptors is a woman aged 50 to 60 who had recovered from COVID-19.

This sequence joins TRBV11-3 and TRBJ2-2, with 8 nucleotides matching TRBD2. Germline CDR1 is SGHNT and CDR2 is YENEEA. There are 16 residues in the CDR3. The V segment lost 5 bases and the J segment 1 base; nucleotides outside the gene matches: 6. CDR3 DNA: TGTGCCAGCAGCCGGACGGGGGGGATGAACACCGGGGAGCTGTTTTTT. Protein product: CASSRTGGMNTGELFF.

This clone was observed many times. The rearrangement joins TRBV29-1 to TRBJ2-3; 8 bases line up with TRBD1. Germline trimming cut 1 base from V and 2 bases from J; bases unmatched to any gene: 8. The germline V gene encodes CDR1 SQVTM and CDR2 ANQGSEA. The CDR3 loop spans 16 amino acids. DNA of the CDR3: TGCAGCGTTGAAGTCCGAGGGGACAGGATCACAGATACGCAGTATTTT. As protein: CSVEVRGDRITDTQYF.

The V call is TRBV7-2, the J call TRBJ1-2; D remains ambiguous. This CDR3 has 13 residues. Trimming left V 1 base short and J 4 bases short, with 7 bases between. CDR1 SGHTA and CDR2 FQGNSA come from the germline V gene. CDR3 in DNA: TGTGCCAGCAGCTTAGAAGAGCGCTATGGCTACACCTTC. It encodes CASSLEERYGYTF.

This clone has just a few counts. The rearrangement joins TRBV6-1 to TRBJ2-7, with 12 bases matching TRBD2. Per the germline V gene, CDR1 is MNHNS and CDR2 is SASEGT. Germline trimming cut 1 base from V and 0 bases from J; bases unmatched to any gene: 7. CDR3 length: 18 amino acids. The CDR3, as DNA: TGTGCCAGCAGTGAAGGGCTAGCGGGGGGGCCAAGCTCCTACGAGCAGTACTTC. Amino acid sequence: CASSEGLAGGPSSYEQYF.

CDR3: CAIRDTGRTGELFF. CDR3 in DNA: TGTGCCATCAGAGACACTGGTAGGACCGGGGAGCTGTTTTTT. The chain recombines TRBV10-3 with TRBJ2-2; no firm D call. Trimming cost V 6 bases and J 5 bases, with 13 bases left between them. CDR3 length: 14 amino acids. CDR1 and CDR2 (germline): ENHRY, SYGVKD.

The chain links TRBV6-1 to TRBJ1-2; tentatively, D is TRBD1 (6 bases). The V gene lost 2 bases and the J gene lost 1 base, with 11 bases spanning the gap. This CDR3 contains 15 residues. Germline CDR1 reads MNHNS; CDR2 reads SASEGT. The CDR3 region has the DNA TGTGCCAGCAGTGAAATGGGACAACTTAACTATGGCTACACCTTC. This sequence encodes CASSEMGQLNYGYTF.

The rearrangement joins TRBV5-4 to TRBJ2-7; TRBD2 aligns across 11 bases. Germline values: CDR1 SGHNT, CDR2 YYREEE (reference sequence). Unmatched junction bases numbered 5, after V lost 5 bases and J lost 1 base. CDR3 size: 15 residues. The CDR3 nucleotides read TGTGCCAGCAGTTCCCTAGCGGGGGGTTCCTACGAGCAGTACTTC. Its translation is CASSSLAGGSYEQYF.

The chain employs TRBV5-1 and TRBJ2-3; TRBD2 matches 8 bases. J lost 2 bases, V lost 3 bases, and 8 bases had no gene match. The length of the CDR3 is 16 residues. Germline V lookup: CDR1 SGHRS, CDR2 YFSETQ. The CDR3 bases are TGCGCCAGCAGCTACGGACCGGGGGGGCCCACAGATACGCAGTATTTT. Translated: CASSYGPGGPTDTQYF.

This sequence joins TRBV3-1 (or the pseudogene TRBV3-2) and TRBJ2-7, with 7 bases matching TRBD2. V lost 0 bases, J lost 4 bases, and 6 bases stayed unmatched. Germline V CDR1 and CDR2: LGHDT, YNNKEL (reference sequence). The CDR3 extends over 15 amino acids. CDR3 protein: CASSQDGLVGYEQYF. CDR3 in DNA: TGTGCCAGCAGCCAAGATGGACTAGTAGGGTACGAGCAGTACTTC.

Of note for this clone: The germline gene is not matched at one end of the junction; a read error may be the cause. Within the sample, other DNA sequences also encode this same CDR3. V usage is TRBV7-2 and J usage is TRBJ2-2; 7 nucleotides match TRBD1. Germline V gene data show CDR1 as SGHTA and CDR2 as FQGNSA. This CDR3 has 15 amino acids. CDR3 sequence: CASSLGQVNTGELFF. CDR3 sequence (DNA): TGTGCCAGCAGTTTAGGACAGGTGAACACCGGGGAGCTGTTTTTT.

The chain recombines TRBV27 with TRBJ1-6, with D perhaps TRBD1 (6 bases). The germline V gene has CDR1 MNHEY and CDR2 SMNVEV (reference sequence). There are 13 residues in the CDR3. V gave up 7 bases and J gave up 7 bases, with 11 bases separating them. Here the CDR3 reads CASTAGANSPLHF. In DNA form, the CDR3 reads TGTGCCAGCACAGCAGGGGCGAATTCACCCCTCCACTTT.

The rearrangement uses TRBV11-3 and TRBJ2-3, with 7 bases lining up with TRBD2. Germline CDR1 and CDR2: SGHNT and YENEEA. CDR3 length equals 14 residues. Trimming at V came to 3 bases and at J to 4 bases, leaving 4 bases not matched to a gene. In DNA form, the CDR3 reads TGTGCCAGCAGCTTTGGCGGGGGTGCAGATACGCAGTATTTT. Translation gives CASSFGGGADTQYF.

V gene TRBV5-6 combines with J gene TRBJ2-3, with TRBD2 matching 10 bases. The CDR3 extends over 16 amino acids. CDR1 and CDR2 from the germline V gene are SGHDT and YYEEEE. The V gene end was trimmed by 0 bases and the J gene end by 2 bases; junction bases not matched to a gene: 3. Written as DNA, the CDR3 is TGTGCCAGCAGCTTGGCTAGCGGGGGCAACACAGATACGCAGTATTTT. It codes for CASSLASGGNTDTQYF.

The chain uses TRBV10-3 and TRBJ1-3; D gene unclear. Germline CDR1 ENHRY, CDR2 SYGVKD. There are 14 residues in the CDR3. V lost 0 bases, J lost 0 bases, and 3 bases lay in between. The CDR3 loop reads CAISESISGNTIYF. The CDR3, as DNA: TGTGCCATCAGTGAGTCCATCTCTGGAAACACCATATATTTT.

This rearrangement joins TRBV14 to TRBJ1-2; D gene unclear. Germline V lookup: CDR1 SGHDN, CDR2 FVKESK. The CDR3 contains 16 residues. V was pared by 4 bases and J by 0 bases, with 15 bases between. CDR3 residues: CASSRPGSTANYGYTF. The CDR3 DNA is TGTGCCAGCAGCCGCCCGGGGTCCACCGCTAACTATGGCTACACCTTC.

This rearrangement joins TRBV19 to TRBJ1-5, with 8 bases fitting TRBD1. The CDR3 is made up of 13 amino acids. J was trimmed by 7 bases and V by 8 bases; bases with no gene match: 7. Germline V gene lookup returns CDR1 LNHDA and CDR2 SQIVND (reference sequence). The CDR3 sequence is CASHDRGSQPQHF. The CDR3 nucleotides read TGTGCCAGTCACGACAGGGGAAGCCAGCCCCAGCATTTT.

The rearrangement uses TRBV7-3 and TRBJ1-4; D may be TRBD1 (5 bases). Trimming stripped 5 bases from V and 5 bases from J, with 24 bases between. Germline CDR1 SGHTA, CDR2 FQGTGA. There are 18 residues in the CDR3. The DNA for the CDR3 is TGTGCCAGCAGCCCCCCCTTTGTTGCCGACAGACGAAATGAAAAACTGTTTTTT. Translation gives CASSPPFVADRRNEKLFF.

This chain links TRBV6-2 or TRBV6-3 with TRBJ1-5, with TRBD1 as a possible D gene (6 bases). The CDR3 is 14 amino acids. In germline, CDR1 is MNHEY, CDR2 SVGEGT. Trimming took off 5 bases at V and 0 bases at J, with 8 bases between the two ends. The chain's CDR3 is CASSGQYSNQPQHF. The CDR3 DNA is TGTGCCAGCAGTGGACAGTATAGCAATCAGCCCCAGCATTTT.

The chain has TRBV4-3 and TRBJ1-4; D gene unclear. This CDR3 region has 16 residues. CDR1 is LGHNA and CDR2 is YSLEER in the germline V gene. Trimming left V 0 bases short and J 4 bases short, with 12 bases between. The CDR3 DNA is TGCGCCAGCAGCCAAGATTTGGCAGGCCGTAATGAAAAACTGTTTTTT. Amino acids: CASSQDLAGRNEKLFF.

The V call is TRBV10-3, the J call TRBJ2-5, with 7 bases aligning to TRBD1. The trim removed 4 bases at V and 2 bases at J, leaving 7 bases unmatched. Germline CDR1 reads ENHRY; CDR2 reads SYGVKD. The CDR3 covers 15 residues. Here the CDR3 DNA reads TGTGCCATCAGTGCCTACGGGACAGCACAAGAGACCCAGTACTTC. This codes for CAISAYGTAQETQYF.

This rearrangement joins TRBV11-3 to TRBJ2-7, with 10 bases identical to TRBD1. The CDR3 contains 16 residues. Germline V gives CDR1 SGHNT, CDR2 YENEEA. The J segment lost 2 bases and the V segment lost 5 bases, leaving 9 bases of the junction unmatched. The CDR3 sequence is CASSTRRDRGPYEQYF. Here the CDR3 DNA reads TGTGCCAGCAGCACCCGGAGGGACAGGGGCCCCTACGAGCAGTACTTC.

The V call is TRBV3-1 (or the pseudogene TRBV3-2), the J call TRBJ1-5; D call uncertain. Per the germline V gene, CDR1 is LGHDT and CDR2 is YNNKEL (reference sequence). The length of the CDR3 is 12 residues. V lost 3 bases, J lost 4 bases, and 4 bases lay in between. CDR3 DNA: TGTGCCAGCAGCCATTCTAATCAGCCCCAGCATTTT. Its protein is CASSHSNQPQHF.

The rearrangement uses TRBV5-6 and TRBJ1-5; 7 nucleotides align to TRBD1. This CDR3 region has 13 residues. Germline CDR1 and CDR2: SGHDT and YYEEEE. Losses at the gene ends were 0 bases for V and 12 bases for J; bases not matched to a gene: 6. The CDR3 nucleotides read TGTGCCAGCAGCTTGGCAGGGGGACGGGACCAGCATTTT. This codes for CASSLAGGRDQHF.